These T cell receptor beta chains were read from a single sample in a study of early T cells in non-severe SARS-CoV-2 infection. MiXCR was run by TCRdb on the 5' RACE reads, yielding one entry per CDR3 protein. The table records about 39,000 distinct CDR3 sequences, around 6% of them present only once. Sequenced material: whole blood, taken at baseline. The source of these receptors is an adult who was a healthcare worker with PCR-confirmed SARS-CoV-2 infection or an uninfected control (not recorded which). CDR3s include the opening cysteine and the closing phenylalanine or tryptophan. The order of the fields is V gene, J gene, clone size, D gene, CDR3 DNA, CDR3 protein. The D gene is left open where the match is weak. A row's size may be missing; if present it is once, few, many or a size class.

TRBV11-2,TRBJ2-2,many,TRBD2,TGTGCCAGCAGCTTATTAGCGGGAGGGCCTCCCGGGGAGCTGTTTTTT,CASSLLAGGPPGELFF
TRBV4-2,TRBJ2-3,many,TRBD2,TGTGCCAGCAGCCAAGCACGCTCGAAGCGGGGGGGCACAGATACGCAGTATTTT,CASSQARSKRGGTDTQYF
TRBV5-4,TRBJ2-7,.,TRBD2,TGTGCCAGCAGCCCCAGCGGGAGGGCCCTCGAGCAGTACTTC,CASSPSGRALEQYF
TRBV3-1,TRBJ2-1,many,TRBD2,TGTGCCAGCAGCCAGCCTAGCGGGAGGGCCGTCCTCATCTACAATGAGCAGTTCTTC,CASSQPSGRAVLIYNEQFF
TRBV30,TRBJ2-5,.,TRBD1,TGTGCCTGGAGTCCAACCCCACCCGGGACAGTGGTAATAGAGACCCAGTACTTC,CAWSPTPPGTVVIETQYF
TRBV7-9,TRBJ2-7,many,.,TGTGCCAGCAGTCCTTACGAGGGGTCCTCCTACGAGCAGTACTTC,CASSPYEGSSYEQYF
TRBV12-5,TRBJ2-2,many,.,TGTGCTAGTGGTTTATATTTCGGGGACGGGACCGGGGAGCTGTTTTTT,CASGLYFGDGTGELFF
TRBV2,TRBJ1-4,many,TRBD1,TGTGCCAGCAGTGAGGGCGACAGGGAAGGAGAAAAACTGTTTTTT,CASSEGDREGEKLFF
TRBV18,TRBJ1-2,many,TRBD1,TGTGCCAGCTCAAGGGACAGTAACTATGGCTACACCTTC,CASSRDSNYGYTF
TRBV6-4,TRBJ2-3,many,TRBD2,TGTGCCAGCAGTGACTCGGAGCGGGGAGCGCAGTATTTT,CASSDSERGAQYF
TRBV7-6,TRBJ2-2,many,TRBD2,TGTGCCAGCAGCCCACTACGACTAGCGGGGGAAGGGGAGCTGTTTTTT,CASSPLRLAGEGELFF
TRBV20-1,TRBJ1-3,many,.,TGCAGTGCTAGAGATACAGGGACTGGAAACACCATATATTTT,CSARDTGTGNTIYF